The next 4 T cell receptor beta chains were all read from a single sample in a study of CD8 T cells in ankylosing spondylitis. Each CDR3 protein gets one entry after TCRdb re-called the 5' RACE reads with MiXCR. The sample has 350,000 or so distinct CDR3 sequences; roughly 15% are singletons. Specimen: blood, either unsorted or a sorted T cell fraction (not recorded which). These TCRs come from a male donor with ankylosing spondylitis or in good health (not recorded which).

This clonotype was picked up many times. The CDR3 protein is CASSLSKMQGGKQYF. In DNA form, the CDR3 reads TGTGCCAGCAGTTTATCGAAGATGCAGGGGGGGAAGCAGTACTTC. The V call is TRBV27, the J call TRBJ2-7; TRBD1 or TRBD2 may be the D gene (7 bases each). This CDR3 comprises 15 residues. Trimming left V 0 bases short and J 8 bases short, with 17 bases between. The V gene's germline CDR1 is MNHEY and CDR2 SMNVEV (reference sequence).

This clonotype was picked up a small number of times. This rearrangement joins TRBV4-2 to TRBJ2-3; D remains unclear. Germline V gene sequence: CDR1 LGHNA, CDR2 YNFKEQ. V lost 0 bases to trimming and J lost 6 bases, with 10 bases between them. The CDR3 contains 14 residues. CDR3 region: CASSQDLGPDTQYF. In DNA, the CDR3 is TGTGCCAGCAGCCAAGATTTAGGACCCGATACGCAGTATTTT.

This clonotype turned up a few times. This chain connects TRBV7-7 to TRBJ2-1; 9 positions match TRBD2. The length of the CDR3 is 15 residues. The germline V gene encodes CDR1 SSHAT and CDR2 FNYEAQ (reference sequence). The V and J ends lost 5 bases and 6 bases, in that order; junction bases with no gene match: 8. This chain's CDR3 is CASSPLSSGTNEQFF. The CDR3 nucleotides are TGTGCCAGCAGCCCTCTCTCTAGCGGGACCAATGAGCAGTTCTTC.

The chain has TRBV12-3 or TRBV12-4 and TRBJ2-1, with D maybe TRBD2 (7 bases). V was trimmed by 0 bases and J by 9 bases, leaving 12 bases between them. This CDR3 has 14 residues. The CDR3 sequence is CASSLAGGPSEQFF. In nucleotides, the CDR3 is TGTGCCAGCAGTTTAGCGGGGGGGCCGAGTGAGCAGTTCTTC.